One TCR beta chain is described in this entry. The data belong to a study of neoadjuvant anti-PD-1 for oral cavity cancer. In the study overall: Before surgery, most patients got three to four biweekly 3 mg/kg nivolumab doses.

Here immunoSEQ multiplex PCR was the method, and the copy in TCRdb shows in-frame clones only, minus some. The sample has thousands of clones; 76% are singletons. V lost 1 base, J lost 4 bases, and 7 bases lay in between. The germline V gene has CDR1 SGHTA and CDR2 FQGNSA. CDR3 size: 13 residues. The patients had HPV-negative, locally advanced oral cavity squamous cell carcinoma. This sequence joins TRBV7-2 and TRBJ2-5; a possible D gene is TRBD1 (5 bases). This material consisted of PBMCs, taken before nivolumab (anti-PD-1) treatment. This receptor was identified in a person between 40 and 85 years old with oral cavity squamous cell carcinoma. CDR3 in amino acids: CASSLVRGETQYF. DNA of the CDR3: TGTGCCAGCAGCTTAGTAAGGGGAGAGACCCAGTACTTC.